Listed below are T cell receptor beta chains from one sample, sequenced in a study of T cell changes during pregnancy in multiple sclerosis. This table comes from immunoSEQ multiplex PCR, and its TCRdb copy is limited to in-frame clones, with some not included. This table holds approximately 92,000 clones, about 92% found once. The sample in question was peripheral blood, obtained in the first trimester of pregnancy. Receptors originate from a female donor with multiple sclerosis, enrolled in a pregnancy study. The CDR3 runs from the conserved cysteine through the conserved F or W. A D gene is named only where the DNA matches it firmly. Some rows have no size entry. The others give once, few or many, or a class for an expanded clone.

D gene	V gene	clone size	J gene	CDR3 protein	CDR3 DNA
NA	TRBV29-1	NA	TRBJ2-5	CSSYNRAGTGETQYF	TGCAGCTCCTACAACAGAGCCGGCACCGGAGAGACCCAGTACTTC
NA	TRBV19	NA	TRBJ2-1	CASSIGRGGREQFF	TGTGCCAGTAGTATAGGGAGGGGGGGCAGAGAGCAGTTCTTC
NA	TRBV5-6	NA	TRBJ2-3	CASSFPSEADTQYF	TGTGCCAGCAGCTTTCCTAGTGAGGCGGATACGCAGTATTTT
NA	TRBV5-1	NA	TRBJ2-3	CASSVSGGTDTQYF	TGCGCCAGCAGCGTTAGTGGTGGCACAGATACGCAGTATTTT
TRBD1	TRBV29-1	NA	TRBJ1-1	CSGRQGARAFF	TGCAGCGGGAGACAGGGGGCGCGAGCTTTCTTT
TRBD1	TRBV19	NA	TRBJ2-1	CASSTGTGKGNEQFF	TGTGCCAGTAGTACCGGGACAGGGAAAGGTAATGAGCAGTTCTTC
TRBD2	TRBV4-1	NA	TRBJ2-5	CASSQEGAGGPVETQYF	TGCGCCAGCAGCCAAGAAGGGGCGGGAGGGCCGGTGGAGACCCAGTACTTC
TRBD1	TRBV7-2	NA	TRBJ2-7	CASSSRTGGAYEQYF	TGTGCCAGCAGCTCCCGGACAGGTGGGGCCTACGAGCAGTACTTC
TRBD2	TRBV2	NA	TRBJ2-3	CASRGTSARGVDTQYF	TGTGCCAGCAGAGGGACTAGCGCCCGGGGGGTGGATACGCAGTATTTT
NA	TRBV30	NA	TRBJ2-7	CACLQGTYEQYF	TGTGCCTGCCTACAGGGAACCTACGAGCAGTACTTC
NA	TRBV16	NA	TRBJ2-7	CASSQSLHYEQYF	TGTGCCAGCAGCCAATCGTTACACTACGAGCAGTACTTC
TRBD1	TRBV29-1	NA	TRBJ2-3	CSGDSITDTQYF	TGCAGCGGGGACAGCATCACAGATACGCAGTATTTT
NA	TRBV2	NA	TRBJ1-1	CASSKQGNTEAFF	TGTGCCAGCAGCAAGCAGGGGAACACTGAAGCTTTCTTT
TRBD2	TRBV2	few	TRBJ2-7	CASSEARTSFGYEQYF	TGTGCCAGCAGTGAAGCCAGGACTAGTTTTGGCTACGAGCAGTACTTC
NA	TRBV27	NA	TRBJ1-5	CASSTDTNQPQHF	TGTGCCAGCAGTACGGACACCAATCAGCCCCAGCATTTT
NA	TRBV4-3	once	TRBJ2-7	CASSQDISYEQYF	TGCGCCAGCAGCCAAGATATCTCCTACGAGCAGTACTTC
NA	TRBV4-2	NA	TRBJ2-3	CASSQEGLYSTDTQYF	TGTGCCAGCAGCCAAGAGGGACTCTATAGCACAGATACGCAGTATTTT
NA	TRBV6-1	NA	TRBJ1-3	CASSDIRSGSGNTIYF	TGTGCCAGCAGTGATATCCGTTCGGGCTCTGGAAACACCATATATTTT
NA	TRBV7-8	NA	TRBJ2-4	CASSGGHGENIQYF	TGTGCCAGCAGCGGGGGACATGGGGAAAACATTCAGTACTTC
NA	TRBV6-1	NA	TRBJ2-5	CASSEWVGGTQYF	TGTGCCAGCAGTGAATGGGTCGGGGGGACCCAGTACTTC
NA	TRBV7-8	NA	TRBJ1-5	CASSQPGATDSNQPQHF	TGTGCCAGCAGCCAGCCAGGGGCTACGGATAGCAATCAGCCCCAGCATTTT
NA	TRBV6-1	NA	TRBJ2-7	CASSAREAYEQYF	TGTGCCAGCAGTGCTAGAGAGGCCTACGAGCAGTACTTC
TRBD2	TRBV19	NA	TRBJ2-1	CASSLLRTSGMYNEQFF	TGTGCCAGTAGTTTGTTAAGGACTAGCGGGATGTACAATGAGCAGTTCTTC
TRBD2	TRBV14	NA	TRBJ2-1	CASSQPPGTRTYNEQFF	TGTGCCAGCAGCCAGCCCCCCGGGACTAGGACCTACAATGAGCAGTTCTTC
TRBD1	TRBV9	NA	TRBJ2-1	CASSVTGISYNEQFF	TGTGCCAGCAGCGTGACAGGGATCTCCTACAATGAGCAGTTCTTC
NA	TRBV7-3	NA	TRBJ1-3	CASSSTGSGNTIYF	TGTGCCAGCAGCTCTACAGGGTCCGGAAACACCATATATTTT
TRBD1	TRBV27	NA	TRBJ2-1	CASSSRIGQGASGEQFF	TGTGCCAGCAGTTCCCGGATTGGACAGGGGGCGAGCGGTGAGCAGTTCTTC
TRBD2	TRBV19	NA	TRBJ2-1	CASSIWTSGRANEQFF	TGTGCCAGTAGTATCTGGACTAGCGGGAGGGCAAATGAGCAGTTCTTC
TRBD2	TRBV19	few	TRBJ2-1	CASSIRLAKNNEQFF	TGTGCCAGTAGTATAAGACTAGCGAAGAACAATGAGCAGTTCTTC
TRBD2	TRBV5-4	NA	TRBJ2-7	CASSLGLDPYEQYF	TGTGCCAGCAGCCTAGGACTAGACCCCTACGAGCAGTACTTC
TRBD1	TRBV30	NA	TRBJ2-1	CAWSGDRGVYNEQFF	TGTGCCTGGAGCGGGGACAGGGGGGTTTACAATGAGCAGTTCTTC
TRBD2	TRBV18	NA	TRBJ2-1	CASSQTSGSGNEQFF	TGTGCCAGCTCACAAACTAGCGGGAGTGGCAATGAGCAGTTCTTC
TRBD2	TRBV6-5	NA	TRBJ2-3	CASSYARLAGGDTQYF	TGTGCCAGCAGTTACGCACGCCTAGCGGGAGGAGATACGCAGTATTTT
NA	TRBV18	NA	TRBJ1-1	CASSPVSGARTEAFF	TGTGCCAGCTCACCGGTCTCAGGGGCGAGGACTGAAGCTTTCTTT
TRBD1	TRBV6-1	NA	TRBJ2-7	CASSDPDRGYEQYF	TGTGCCAGCAGTGACCCTGACAGGGGCTACGAGCAGTACTTC
TRBD1	TRBV7-9	NA	TRBJ2-7	CASSFRQGSSYEQYF	TGTGCCAGCAGCTTCCGACAGGGCAGCTCCTACGAGCAGTACTTC
TRBD1	TRBV19	NA	TRBJ1-1	CASSIEDRVAIGNTEAFF	TGTGCCAGTAGTATAGAGGACAGGGTGGCAATAGGGAACACTGAAGCTTTCTTT
NA	TRBV5-1	NA	TRBJ1-1	CASSLGGGAGYTEAFF	TGCGCCAGCAGCCTCGGGGGAGGGGCAGGGTACACTGAAGCTTTCTTT
TRBD2	TRBV9	NA	TRBJ2-1	CASSSPPGLAAQFF	TGTGCCAGCAGCTCCCCCCCGGGACTAGCCGCGCAGTTCTTC
TRBD2	TRBV5-4	NA	TRBJ2-7	CASSPTTGLAVYEQYF	TGTGCCAGCAGCCCTACTACGGGACTAGCGGTGTACGAGCAGTACTTC
TRBD1	TRBV6-6	NA	TRBJ2-5	CASSTRQGTKETQYF	TGTGCCAGCAGTACCCGACAGGGAACCAAAGAGACCCAGTACTTC
TRBD2	TRBV14	NA	TRBJ2-5	CASSNTGLQETQYF	TGTGCCAGCAGCAACACGGGACTACAGGAGACCCAGTACTTC
NA	TRBV23-1	NA	TRBJ2-5	CASSDRTPRQETQYF	TGCGCCAGCAGCGATAGGACACCCCGACAAGAGACCCAGTACTTC
TRBD2	TRBV28	NA	TRBJ2-5	CASSLAGGSETQYF	TGTGCCAGCAGTCTTGCGGGGGGCTCAGAGACCCAGTACTTC
NA	TRBV5-6	NA	TRBJ2-2	CASSLGGARTGELFF	TGTGCCAGCAGCTTGGGTGGGGCCAGGACCGGGGAGCTGTTTTTT
TRBD1	TRBV19	NA	TRBJ2-7	CASSSLQGSQYF	TGTGCCAGTAGTTCCCTACAGGGGTCGCAGTACTTC
TRBD1	TRBV9	NA	TRBJ2-3	CASSLLGTGSTDTQYF	TGTGCCAGCAGCCTCTTAGGGACAGGGTCCACAGATACGCAGTATTTT
TRBD2	TRBV19	NA	TRBJ2-1	CASGWRTSGSYNEQFF	TGTGCCAGTGGGTGGCGGACTAGCGGGAGCTACAATGAGCAGTTCTTC
NA	TRBV6-5	NA	TRBJ1-2	CASSFYGQTDGYTF	TGTGCCAGCAGTTTTTACGGACAGACGGATGGCTACACCTTC
TRBD1	TRBV18	few	TRBJ2-5	CASSPSARGQDQYF	TGTGCCAGCTCACCATCGGCCAGGGGGCAAGACCAGTACTTC
TRBD2	TRBV6-5	NA	TRBJ2-1	CASSYSGSGRDEQFF	TGTGCCAGCAGTTACTCGGGTAGCGGGAGGGATGAGCAGTTCTTC
NA	TRBV5-4	NA	TRBJ2-3	CASSLVVTSSTDTQYF	TGTGCCAGCAGCTTGGTTGTGACTTCTAGCACAGATACGCAGTATTTT
TRBD2	TRBV11-3	NA	TRBJ2-1	CASSLVLAGAPWNEQFF	TGTGCCAGCAGCTTAGTGCTAGCGGGAGCCCCGTGGAATGAGCAGTTCTTC
NA	TRBV6-1	NA	TRBJ1-3	CASSEITGYSGNTIYF	TGTGCCAGCAGTGAAATCACAGGGTACTCTGGAAACACCATATATTTT
TRBD2	TRBV6-5	NA	TRBJ2-1	CASKTSGRNEQFF	TGTGCCAGCAAAACTAGCGGCCGGAATGAGCAGTTCTTC
TRBD2	TRBV6-5	NA	TRBJ2-5	CASSYSSAGGRGTQYF	TGTGCCAGCAGTTACTCTTCAGCGGGAGGACGGGGGACCCAGTACTTC
NA	TRBV9	NA	TRBJ2-7	CASSVGSGSYEQYF	TGTGCCAGCAGCGTCGGTTCCGGTTCCTACGAGCAGTACTTC
NA	TRBV19	NA	TRBJ2-5	CASSIGVVAGAGETQYF	TGTGCCAGTAGTATCGGCGTAGTGGCGGGGGCTGGGGAGACCCAGTACTTC
TRBD2	TRBV7-2	NA	TRBJ2-2	CASSLVATSGLNTGELFF	TGTGCCAGCAGCTTAGTCGCGACTAGCGGGCTGAACACCGGGGAGCTGTTTTTT
TRBD2	TRBV19	NA	TRBJ2-7	CASTRTSGSREQYF	TGTGCCAGTACCAGAACTAGCGGGAGCCGCGAGCAGTACTTC